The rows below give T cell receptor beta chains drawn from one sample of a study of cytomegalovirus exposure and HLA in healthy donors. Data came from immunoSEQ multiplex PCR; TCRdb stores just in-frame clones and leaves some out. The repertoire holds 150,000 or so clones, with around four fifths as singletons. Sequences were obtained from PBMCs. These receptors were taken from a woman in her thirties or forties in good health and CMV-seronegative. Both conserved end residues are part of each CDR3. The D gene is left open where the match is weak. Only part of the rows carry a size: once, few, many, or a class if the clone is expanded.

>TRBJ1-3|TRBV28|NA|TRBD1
CASSPDRGVGNTIYF
TGTGCCAGCAGTCCGGACAGGGGTGTTGGAAACACCATATATTTT
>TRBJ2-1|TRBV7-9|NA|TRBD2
CASSTRTSHVLFF
TGTGCCAGCAGCACAAGGACTAGCCATGTGTTGTTCTTC
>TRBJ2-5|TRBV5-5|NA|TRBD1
CASSSYPGQGQETQYF
TGTGCCAGCAGCTCCTACCCGGGACAGGGACAAGAGACCCAGTACTTC
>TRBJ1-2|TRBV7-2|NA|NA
CASSSRTARSNYGYTF
TGTGCCAGCAGCTCCCGGACAGCCCGAAGCAACTATGGCTACACCTTC
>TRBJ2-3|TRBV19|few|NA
CASSPGVGARTDTQYF
TGTGCCAGTAGTCCCGGTGTGGGGGCCCGCACAGATACGCAGTATTTT
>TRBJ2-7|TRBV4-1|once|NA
CASSQGTGLSYEQYF
TGCGCCAGCAGCCAAGGAACAGGGTTGTCCTACGAGCAGTACTTC
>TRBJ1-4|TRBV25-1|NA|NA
CASSESGRGGNEKLFF
TGTGCCAGCAGTGAATCAGGACGGGGGGGGAATGAAAAACTGTTTTTT
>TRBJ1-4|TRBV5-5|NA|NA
CASSLDIPPEKLFF
TGTGCCAGCAGCTTGGACATACCACCTGAAAAACTGTTTTTT
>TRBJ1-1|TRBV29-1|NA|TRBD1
CSVLSQGGTEAFF
TGCAGCGTTCTATCGCAGGGGGGCACTGAAGCTTTCTTT
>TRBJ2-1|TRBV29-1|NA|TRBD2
CSAGTSPLEQFF
TGCAGCGCGGGGACTAGCCCCCTTGAGCAGTTCTTC
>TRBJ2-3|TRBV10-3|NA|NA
CAIVLGARGALTDTQYF
TGTGCCATCGTCCTAGGGGCCCGGGGGGCCCTCACAGATACGCAGTATTTT
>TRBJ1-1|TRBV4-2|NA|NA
CASSYSRGTEAFF
TGTGCCAGCAGCTACTCCCGGGGCACTGAAGCTTTCTTT
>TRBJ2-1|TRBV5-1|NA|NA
CASSLGGHPANEQFF
TGCGCCAGCAGCTTGGGTGGGCATCCAGCAAATGAGCAGTTCTTC
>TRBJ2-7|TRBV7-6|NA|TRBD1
CASSLDQGVGSYEQYF
TGTGCCAGCAGCTTAGACCAGGGGGTGGGTTCCTACGAGCAGTACTTC
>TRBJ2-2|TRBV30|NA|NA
CAWSVEPVDGELFF
TGTGCCTGGAGTGTAGAACCGGTTGACGGGGAGCTGTTTTTT
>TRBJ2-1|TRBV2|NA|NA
CASLARQPYNEQFF
TGTGCCAGCCTAGCCCGCCAGCCTTATAATGAGCAGTTCTTC
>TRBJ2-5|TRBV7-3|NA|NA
CASSLWDLETQYF
TGTGCCAGCAGCTTATGGGACTTGGAGACCCAGTACTTC
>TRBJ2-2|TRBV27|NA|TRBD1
CASSRDSYTGELFF
TGTGCCAGCAGCCGGGACAGTTACACCGGGGAGCTGTTTTTT
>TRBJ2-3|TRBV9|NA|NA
CASSFRPVGQDTQYF
TGTGCCAGCAGCTTCCGTCCTGTGGGCCAAGATACGCAGTATTTT
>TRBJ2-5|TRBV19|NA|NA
CASNGQRQETQYF
TGTGCCAGCAACGGACAGAGACAAGAGACCCAGTACTTC
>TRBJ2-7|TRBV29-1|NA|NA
CSSWDSPYEQYF
TGCAGCTCGTGGGACTCCCCCTACGAGCAGTACTTC
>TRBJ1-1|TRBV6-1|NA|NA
CATIRPYTEAFF
TGTGCCACCATCAGGCCCTACACTGAAGCTTTCTTT
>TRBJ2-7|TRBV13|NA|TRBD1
CASSHGTGGPRERYF
TGTGCCAGCAGCCACGGGACAGGGGGCCCCCGGGAGCGTTACTTC
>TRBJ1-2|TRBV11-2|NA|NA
CASSPRLGGDGYGYTF
TGTGCCAGCAGCCCCCGGTTGGGGGGGGACGGATATGGCTACACCTTC
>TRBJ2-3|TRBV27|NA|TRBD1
CASRSIQGYTDTQYF
TGTGCCAGCAGATCGATACAGGGGTACACAGATACGCAGTATTTT
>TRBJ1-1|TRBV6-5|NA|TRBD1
CASRVQGAGTEAFF
TGTGCCAGCAGGGTTCAGGGGGCAGGCACTGAAGCTTTCTTT
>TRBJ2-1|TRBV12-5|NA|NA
CASGLVQGSYNEQFF
TGTGCTAGTGGTTTGGTACAGGGCAGCTACAATGAGCAGTTCTTC